This is a list of T cell receptor beta chains from one sample in a study of fetal regulatory T cell absence and autoimmunity. Repertoires were generated with immunoSEQ multiplex PCR, while TCRdb's copy carries only in-frame clones and drops some. The sample shows more than 90,000 clones, about two thirds of them seen only once. Input material: pancreas tissue. The receptors shown here come from a male donor with IPEX syndrome. The CDR3 runs from the conserved cysteine through the conserved F or W. A D gene is named only where the DNA matches it firmly. Some rows mark clone size as missing; the rest say once, few, many or name a class of expanded clone.

cdr3_length | j_call | d_call | v_call | clone_size | cdr3_aa | cdr3_nt
14 | TRBJ1-2 | TRBD1 | TRBV2 | - | CASSELQGADGYTF | TGTGCCAGCAGCGAATTACAGGGGGCGGATGGCTACACCTTC
16 | TRBJ2-7 | - | TRBV7-9 | - | CASSLVEAGFPYEQYF | TGTGCCAGCAGCTTAGTTGAGGCCGGATTTCCCTACGAGCAGTACTTC
14 | TRBJ2-7 | - | TRBV27 | - | CASSLWSGDGEQYF | TGTGCCAGCAGTTTATGGTCAGGGGACGGCGAGCAGTACTTC
14 | TRBJ1-5 | - | TRBV5-1 | - | CASSLKESNQPQHF | TGCGCCAGCAGCTTGAAAGAGAGCAATCAGCCCCAGCATTTT
13 | TRBJ1-5 | - | TRBV6-1 | - | CASTGGIHQPQHF | TGTGCCAGCACCGGAGGCATACATCAGCCCCAGCATTTT
16 | TRBJ2-3 | - | TRBV27 | - | CASSRRQVRSTDTQYF | TGTGCCAGCAGTCGTCGACAGGTCAGAAGCACAGATACGCAGTATTTT
14 | TRBJ2-7 | TRBD1 | TRBV5-6 | - | CASSDGTGTYEQYF | TGTGCCAGCAGCGATGGGACAGGGACCTACGAGCAGTACTTC
14 | TRBJ2-3 | - | TRBV5-4 | - | CASSLRPRTDTQYF | TGTGCCAGCAGCTTGAGACCCCGCACAGATACGCAGTATTTT
14 | TRBJ1-1 | TRBD1 | TRBV6-6 | - | CASSYWDRGTEAFF | TGTGCCAGCAGTTACTGGGACAGGGGCACTGAAGCTTTCTTT
16 | TRBJ1-1 | - | TRBV29-1 | once | CSVGDRRRGQNTEAFF | TGCAGCGTTGGCGACCGCCGGAGAGGACAGAACACTGAAGCTTTCTTT
15 | TRBJ1-3 | - | TRBV6-1 | few | CASRYRDKAGNTIYF | TGTGCCAGCAGGTACAGGGACAAGGCTGGAAACACCATATATTTT
20 | TRBJ2-1 | - | TRBV4-1 | - | CASSQGGLGEAGASYNEQFF | TGCGCCAGCAGCCAAGGAGGGCTTGGAGAAGCGGGCGCTTCCTACAATGAGCAGTTCTTC
17 | TRBJ2-5 | TRBD2 | TRBV4-1 | - | CASSPGLAGGNQETQYF | TGCGCCAGCAGCCCCGGACTAGCGGGAGGCAACCAAGAGACCCAGTACTTC
11 | TRBJ1-1 | - | TRBV20-1 | - | CSARENTEAFF | TGCAGTGCCCGGGAGAACACTGAAGCTTTCTTT
13 | TRBJ2-3 | TRBD1 | TRBV7-2 | - | CASSLDRADTQYF | TGTGCCAGCAGCTTGGACAGGGCAGATACGCAGTATTTT
14 | TRBJ2-2 | TRBD2 | TRBV5-1 | - | CASSLLAGTGELFF | TGCGCCAGCAGCTTGCTAGCGGGCACCGGGGAGCTGTTTTTT
17 | TRBJ2-6 | - | TRBV7-2 | - | CASSLRDIPSGANVLTF | TGTGCCAGCAGCTTACGGGACATACCCTCTGGGGCCAACGTCCTGACTTTC
13 | TRBJ1-1 | TRBD1 | TRBV2 | - | CASSRQGVTEAFF | TGTGCCAGCAGTCGACAGGGAGTCACTGAAGCTTTCTTT
15 | TRBJ1-1 | - | TRBV10-3 | - | CAISESAGKRTEAFF | TGTGCCATCAGTGAGTCCGCGGGTAAGAGGACTGAAGCTTTCTTT
17 | TRBJ2-3 | TRBD2 | TRBV5-6 | - | CASSRGLAGLSTDTQYF | TGTGCCAGCAGCCGTGGACTAGCGGGGCTTAGCACAGATACGCAGTATTTT
14 | TRBJ1-2 | TRBD1 | TRBV5-6 | few | CASSWGDSRYGYTF | TGTGCCAGCAGCTGGGGGGACAGCCGCTATGGCTACACCTTC
15 | TRBJ2-5 | - | TRBV11-2 | - | CASSLWSKGGETQYF | TGTGCCAGCAGCTTATGGTCGAAAGGGGGAGAGACCCAGTACTTC
15 | TRBJ2-3 | TRBD2 | TRBV6-5 | - | CASTPSGERTDTQYF | TGTGCCAGCACCCCTAGCGGGGAACGCACAGATACGCAGTATTTT
15 | TRBJ2-1 | - | TRBV7-2 | - | CASSLRTRTYNEQFF | TGTGCCAGCAGCTTACGGACTCGGACCTACAATGAGCAGTTCTTC
12 | TRBJ1-1 | - | TRBV6-1 | - | CASSEGPVGAFF | TGTGCCAGCAGTGAAGGACCGGTGGGGGCTTTCTTT
12 | TRBJ2-3 | - | TRBV7-2 | - | CASSPRPDTQYF | TGTGCCAGCAGCCCGAGACCCGATACGCAGTATTTT
18 | TRBJ2-3 | TRBD2 | TRBV30 | - | CAWSATLPLAGGTDTQYF | TGTGCCTGGAGTGCCACGCTCCCCCTAGCGGGGGGCACAGATACGCAGTATTTT
14 | TRBJ1-4 | TRBD1 | TRBV5-6 | - | CASSLTGGNEKLFF | TGTGCCAGCAGCTTGACAGGGGGTAATGAAAAACTGTTTTTT